This T cell receptor beta chain was profiled in a study of T cell responses to AZD1222 COVID-19 vaccine. The method was immunoSEQ multiplex PCR; TCRdb's version includes in-frame clones alone and lacks a portion of them. Of tens of thousands of clones in the sample, 83% were seen once. The CDR3 loop spans 14 amino acids. Per germline, CDR1 MDHEN and CDR2 SYDVKM. Between the trimmed V and J ends, which lost 5 bases and 8 bases, there was a span of 15 bases. The material was peripheral blood, obtained on day 0 of AZD1222 vaccination. This clonotype originated in an adult in good health. This sequence joins TRBV28 and TRBJ1-4; D perhaps matches TRBD1 (5 bases). The CDR3 region has the DNA TGTGCCAGCAGTACCCGGGGGGAGGGGGAAAAACTGTTTTTT. It encodes CASSTRGEGEKLFF.